This TCR beta chain was sequenced for a study of technical replicates of blood from several donors (dated by TCRdb to between 2016 and 2019). The library was produced with the immunoSEQ multiplex PCR assay. TCRdb obtained this table from immuneACCESS and retained in-frame rearrangements with V and J assigned. These tables miss some clones; where compared with another copy, unresolved V genes account for less than half of the shortfall, and the remainder is unexplained. The sample profile shows roughly 93,000 clones; around 96% of them were found once. Of the sample, more than 0.2% is held by the ten largest clones. Note on this clone: What this receptor recognizes is not known. No per-base quality is available; no much larger clone lies one base away.

Trimming costs V 4 bases and J 5 bases, and their ends lie 12 bases apart. The CDR3 sequence holds 14 residues, the cysteine and phenylalanine included. The CDR3 DNA has 42 bases and is translated from base 1. For CDR1 and CDR2, the germline V gene lists SNHLY and FYNNEI. The rearrangement joined TRBV2 to TRBJ2-1, with a weak D call of TRBD2 (5 bases match). The specimen sequenced was T cells isolated from PBMCs. The clonotype comes from a human donor in good health. The CDR3 reads as follows: CASSVMSGDNEQFF. The nucleotides are TGTGCCAGCAGTGTCATGAGCGGCGACAATGAGCAGTTCTTC.